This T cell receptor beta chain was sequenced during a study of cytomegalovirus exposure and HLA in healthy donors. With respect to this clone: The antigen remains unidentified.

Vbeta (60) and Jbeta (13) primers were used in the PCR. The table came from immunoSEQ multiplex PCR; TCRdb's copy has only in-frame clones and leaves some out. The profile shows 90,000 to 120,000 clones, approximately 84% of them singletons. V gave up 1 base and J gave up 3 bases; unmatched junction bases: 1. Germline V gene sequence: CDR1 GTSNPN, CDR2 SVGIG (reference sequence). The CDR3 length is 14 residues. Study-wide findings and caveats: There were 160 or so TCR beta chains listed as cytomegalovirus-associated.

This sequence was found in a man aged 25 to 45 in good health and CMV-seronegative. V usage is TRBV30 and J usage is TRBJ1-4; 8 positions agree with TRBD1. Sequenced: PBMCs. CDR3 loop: CAWSGTGPNEKLFF. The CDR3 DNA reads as TGTGCCTGGAGTGGGACAGGGCCTAATGAAAAACTGTTTTTT.